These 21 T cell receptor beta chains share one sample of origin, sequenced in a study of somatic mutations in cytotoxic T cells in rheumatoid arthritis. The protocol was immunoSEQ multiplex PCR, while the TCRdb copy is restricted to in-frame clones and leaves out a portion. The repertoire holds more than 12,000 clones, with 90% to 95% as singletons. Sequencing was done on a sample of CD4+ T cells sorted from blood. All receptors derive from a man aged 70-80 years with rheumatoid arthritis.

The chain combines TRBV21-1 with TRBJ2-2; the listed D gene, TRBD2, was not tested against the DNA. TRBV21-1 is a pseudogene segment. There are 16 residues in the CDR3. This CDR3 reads CASSSSEPPIAGELFF. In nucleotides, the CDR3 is TGTGCCAGCAGCTCCTCCGAGCCCCCGATAGCCGGGGAGCTGTTTTTT.

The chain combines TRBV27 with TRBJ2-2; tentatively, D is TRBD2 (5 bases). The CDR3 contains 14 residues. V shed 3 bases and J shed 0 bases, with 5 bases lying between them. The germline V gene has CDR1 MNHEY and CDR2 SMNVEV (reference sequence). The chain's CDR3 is CASSLRANTGELFF. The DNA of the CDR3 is TGTGCCAGCAGTTTGAGGGCGAACACCGGGGAGCTGTTTTTT.

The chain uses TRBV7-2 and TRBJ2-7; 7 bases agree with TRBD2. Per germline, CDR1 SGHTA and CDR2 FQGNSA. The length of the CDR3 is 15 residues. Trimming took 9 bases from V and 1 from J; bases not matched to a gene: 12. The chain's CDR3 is CASVPQASGSYEQYF. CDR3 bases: TGTGCCAGTGTCCCTCAGGCTAGCGGTTCCTACGAGCAGTACTTC.

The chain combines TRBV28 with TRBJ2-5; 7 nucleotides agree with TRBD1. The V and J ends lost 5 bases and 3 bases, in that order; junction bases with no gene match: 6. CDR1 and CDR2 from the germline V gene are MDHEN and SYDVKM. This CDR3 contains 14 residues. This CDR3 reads CASSVPGTEETQYF. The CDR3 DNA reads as TGTGCCAGCAGTGTGCCAGGGACAGAAGAGACCCAGTACTTC.

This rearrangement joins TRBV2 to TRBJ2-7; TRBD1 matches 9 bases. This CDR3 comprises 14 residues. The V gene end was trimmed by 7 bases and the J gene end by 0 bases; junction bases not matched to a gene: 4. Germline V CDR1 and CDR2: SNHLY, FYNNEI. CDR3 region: CASMAGQGSYEQYF. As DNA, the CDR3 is TGTGCCAGCATGGCGGGACAGGGCTCCTACGAGCAGTACTTC.

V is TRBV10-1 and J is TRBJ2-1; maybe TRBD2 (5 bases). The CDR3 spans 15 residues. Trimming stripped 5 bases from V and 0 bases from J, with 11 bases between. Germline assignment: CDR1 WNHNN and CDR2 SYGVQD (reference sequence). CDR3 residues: CASSRSESSYNEQFF. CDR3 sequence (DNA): TGCGCCAGCAGTCGTAGCGAAAGCTCCTACAATGAGCAGTTCTTC.

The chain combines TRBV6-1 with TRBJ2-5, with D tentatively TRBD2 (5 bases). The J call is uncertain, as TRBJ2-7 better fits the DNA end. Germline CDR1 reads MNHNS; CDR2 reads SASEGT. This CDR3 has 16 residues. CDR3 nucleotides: TGTGCCAGCAGTGAAGCTGGCCGGAGGAGCTCCTACGAGCAGTACTTC. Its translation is CASSEAGRRSSYEQYF.

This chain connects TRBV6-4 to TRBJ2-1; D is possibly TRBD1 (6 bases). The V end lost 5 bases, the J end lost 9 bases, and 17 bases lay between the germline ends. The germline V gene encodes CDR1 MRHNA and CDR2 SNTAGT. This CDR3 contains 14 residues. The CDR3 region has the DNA TGTGCCAGCAGTATTGATCAGGGGTGGGGTGAGCAGTTCTTC. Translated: CASSIDQGWGEQFF.

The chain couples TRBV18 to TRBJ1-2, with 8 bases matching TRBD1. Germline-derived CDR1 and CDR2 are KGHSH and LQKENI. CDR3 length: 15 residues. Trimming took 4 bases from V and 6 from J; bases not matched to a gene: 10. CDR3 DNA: TGTGCCAGCTCACTAAAGACAGGGGAAGGTGATGGCTACACCTTC. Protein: CASSLKTGEGDGYTF.

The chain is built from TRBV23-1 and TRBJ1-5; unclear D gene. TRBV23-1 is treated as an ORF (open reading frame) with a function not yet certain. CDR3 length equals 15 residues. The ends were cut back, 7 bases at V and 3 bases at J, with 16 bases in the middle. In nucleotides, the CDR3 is TGCGCCAGCACTACGGCAGGTCAACCCAATCAGCCCCAGCATTTT. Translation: CASTTAGQPNQPQHF.

The DNA of the CDR3 is TGTGCCAGCAGCCGAGGGGGACAGGGGACTCAGCCCCAGCATTTT. This encodes CASSRGGQGTQPQHF. This chain links TRBV2 with TRBJ1-5, with 10 bases fitting TRBD1. There are 15 residues in the CDR3. Germline V gene lookup returns CDR1 SNHLY and CDR2 FYNNEI. V gave up 6 bases and J gave up 6 bases; unmatched junction bases: 8.

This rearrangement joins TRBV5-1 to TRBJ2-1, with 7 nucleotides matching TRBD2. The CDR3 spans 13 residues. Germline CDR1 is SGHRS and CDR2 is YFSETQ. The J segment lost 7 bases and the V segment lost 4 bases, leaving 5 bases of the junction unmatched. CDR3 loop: CASSAFSGNEQFF. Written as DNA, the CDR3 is TGCGCCAGCAGCGCCTTTAGCGGGAATGAGCAGTTCTTC.

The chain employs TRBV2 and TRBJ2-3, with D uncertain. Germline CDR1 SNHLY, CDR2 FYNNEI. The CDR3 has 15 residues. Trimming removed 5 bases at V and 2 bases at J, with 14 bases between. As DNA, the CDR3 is TGTGCCAGCAGTTTCGCGCCCTTCCACACAGATACGCAGTATTTT. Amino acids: CASSFAPFHTDTQYF. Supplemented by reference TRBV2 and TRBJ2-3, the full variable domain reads EPEVTQTPSHQVTQMGQEVILRCVPISNHLYFYWYRQILGQKVEFLVSFYNNEISEKSEIFDDQFSVERPDGSNFTLKIRSTKLEDSAMYFCASSFAPFHTDTQYFGPGTRLTVL.

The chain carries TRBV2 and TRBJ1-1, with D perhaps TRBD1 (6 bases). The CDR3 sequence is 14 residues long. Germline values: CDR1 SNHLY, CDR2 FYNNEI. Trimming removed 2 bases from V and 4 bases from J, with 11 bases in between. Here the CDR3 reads CASSEPTGTTEAFF. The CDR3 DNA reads TGTGCCAGCAGTGAACCAACAGGGACCACTGAAGCTTTCTTT.

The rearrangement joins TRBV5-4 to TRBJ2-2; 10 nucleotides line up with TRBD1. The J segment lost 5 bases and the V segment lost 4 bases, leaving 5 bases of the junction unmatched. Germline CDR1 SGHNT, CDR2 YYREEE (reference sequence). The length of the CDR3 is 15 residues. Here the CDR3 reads CASSRGQGGTGELFF. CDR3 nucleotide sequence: TGTGCCAGCAGCAGAGGACAGGGGGGAACCGGGGAGCTGTTTTTT. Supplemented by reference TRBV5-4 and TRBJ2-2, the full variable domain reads ETGVTQSPTHLIKTRGQQVTLRCSSQSGHNTVSWYQQALGQGPQFIFQYYREEENGRGNFPPRFSGLQFPNYSSELNVNALELDDSALYLCASSRGQGGTGELFFGEGSRLTVL.

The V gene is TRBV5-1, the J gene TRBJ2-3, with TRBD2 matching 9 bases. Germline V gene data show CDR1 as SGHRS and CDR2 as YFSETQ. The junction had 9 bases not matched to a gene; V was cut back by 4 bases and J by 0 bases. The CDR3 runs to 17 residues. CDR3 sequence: CASSRLSGGISTDTQYF. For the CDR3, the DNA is TGCGCCAGCAGCCGGCTCAGCGGGGGGATCAGCACAGATACGCAGTATTTT.

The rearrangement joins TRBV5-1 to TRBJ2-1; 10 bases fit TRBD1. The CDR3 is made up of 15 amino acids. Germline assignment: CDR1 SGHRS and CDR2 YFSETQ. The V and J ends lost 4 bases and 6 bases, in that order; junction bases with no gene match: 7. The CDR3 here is CASSQPGQGSNEQFF. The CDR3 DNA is TGCGCCAGCAGCCAACCGGGACAGGGGAGCAATGAGCAGTTCTTC.

The CDR3: CASSYRVSSEQYF. For the CDR3, the DNA is TGTGCCAGCAGTTACAGGGTTTCAAGCGAGCAGTACTTC. The chain joins TRBV2 to TRBJ2-7; D might be TRBD1 (6 bases). From germline, CDR1 is SNHLY and CDR2 FYNNEI. Trimming removed 5 bases at V and 6 bases at J, with 14 bases between. The CDR3 extends over 13 amino acids.

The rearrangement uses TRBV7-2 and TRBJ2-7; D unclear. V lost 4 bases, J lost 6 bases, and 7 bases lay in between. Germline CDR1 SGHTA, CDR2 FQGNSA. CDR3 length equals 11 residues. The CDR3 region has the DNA TGTGCCAGCAGCTCCTCGCGCGAGCAGTACTTC. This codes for CASSSSREQYF.

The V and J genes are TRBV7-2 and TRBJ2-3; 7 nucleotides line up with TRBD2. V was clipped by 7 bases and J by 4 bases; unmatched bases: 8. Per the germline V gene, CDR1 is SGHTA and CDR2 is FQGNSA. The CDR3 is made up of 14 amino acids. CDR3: CASKVGGSSDTQYF. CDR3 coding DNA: TGTGCCAGCAAGGTGGGGGGGTCATCAGATACGCAGTATTTT.

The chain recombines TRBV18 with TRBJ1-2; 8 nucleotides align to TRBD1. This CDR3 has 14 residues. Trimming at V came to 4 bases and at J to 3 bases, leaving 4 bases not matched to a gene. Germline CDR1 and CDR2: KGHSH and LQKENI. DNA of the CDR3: TGTGCCAGCTCACTTGACAGGGGTCACTATGGCTACACCTTC. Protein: CASSLDRGHYGYTF.